A selection of T cell receptor beta chains follows, all from one sample in a study of technical replicates of blood from a few donors. TCRdb keeps only in-frame clones here, not all; method: immunoSEQ multiplex PCR. The table lists some 70,000 clones, under 98% of them singletons. The specimen was T cells isolated from PBMCs. These receptors originate from a human donor in good health. The CDR3 runs from the conserved cysteine through the conserved F or W. The order of the fields is V gene, clone size, J gene, CDR3 protein. Clone size, where shown, is once, few, many, or a class for clones that have expanded.

v_gene: TRBV9; abundance: -; j_gene: TRBJ2-6; CDR3aa: CASSVAQRETGENANVLTF
v_gene: TRBV5-6; abundance: -; j_gene: TRBJ1-1; CDR3aa: CASSFYPRENTEAFF
v_gene: TRBV5-1; abundance: -; j_gene: TRBJ2-2; CDR3aa: CASSRLAGYDTGELFF
v_gene: TRBV2; abundance: -; j_gene: TRBJ1-5; CDR3aa: CASSEYTGTNQPQHF
v_gene: TRBV28; abundance: once; j_gene: TRBJ1-2; CDR3aa: CAINQAGGYGYTF
v_gene: TRBV18; abundance: -; j_gene: TRBJ2-1; CDR3aa: CASSLRDKQGADSWIQYNEQFF
v_gene: TRBV27; abundance: -; j_gene: TRBJ1-2; CDR3aa: CASSLSATNYGYTF
v_gene: TRBV19; abundance: -; j_gene: TRBJ1-5; CDR3aa: CASSILGQGESQPQHF
v_gene: TRBV10-1; abundance: -; j_gene: TRBJ2-2; CDR3aa: CASRGSGSAGELFF
v_gene: TRBV19; abundance: once; j_gene: TRBJ1-1; CDR3aa: CASKSGADTEAFF